This entry concerns a single T cell receptor (beta chain). The sample is drawn from a study of control samples from healthy donors and cancer patients. Measured with immunoSEQ multiplex PCR; TCRdb has only the in-frame clones, and not every one. The table records about 40,000 clones, roughly 92% of them present only once. The CDR3 has 11 amino acids. CDR1 MDHEN and CDR2 SYDVKM come from the germline V gene. V lost 7 bases, J lost 2 bases, and 5 bases lay in between. The sequence came from a woman between 50 and 59 years old in good health. The sequenced sample was blood. This chain joins TRBV28 and TRBJ1-1; D unresolved. CDR3 amino acids: CASKGNTEAFF. CDR3 coding DNA: TGTGCCAGCAAAGGAAACACTGAAGCTTTCTTT.